This TCR beta chain is from a study of blood T cell repertoires in COVID-19. At the level of the study: Acute-phase and convalescent COVID-19 samples originated in the United States, Italy and Spain.

The repertoire was sequenced with immunoSEQ multiplex PCR; TCRdb's copy has only in-frame clones and lacks some. The table has 65,000 or so clones, over 70% seen once; the top ten hold about a tenth. CDR1 is SGHRS and CDR2 is YFSETQ in the germline V gene. The CDR3 covers 11 residues. Trimming took 10 bases from V and 4 from J; bases not matched to a gene: 3. One Seattle source followed patients from active infection through their disease course. V gene TRBV5-1 combines with J gene TRBJ2-3; 7 nucleotides agree with TRBD1. The receptor's source is a man aged 25 to 40 with COVID-19, enrolled during active disease. Input material: peripheral blood. CDR3 protein: CACQGADTQYF. For the CDR3, the DNA is TGCGCCTGTCAGGGGGCAGATACGCAGTATTTT.